The 20 T cell receptor beta chains below were found in one sample sequenced in a study of cytomegalovirus exposure and HLA in healthy donors. Primers: 60 Vbeta forward and 13 Jbeta reverse. TCRdb's table, derived via immunoSEQ multiplex PCR, lists solely in-frame clones and lacks some. The table shows approximately 130,000 clones, with over 80% occurring only once. Sequenced sample: PBMCs. All receptors derive from a man aged 40-50 years in good health and CMV-seronegative.

V is TRBV5-1 and J is TRBJ2-1; TRBD2 agrees at 15 bases. This CDR3 spans 16 amino acids. Trimming removed 4 bases from V and 7 bases from J; junction bases left unmatched: 6. Per germline, CDR1 SGHRS and CDR2 YFSETQ. The CDR3 DNA follows: TGCGCCAGCAGCAGTACGGGACTAGCGGGAGGAAATGAGCAGTTCTTC. Encoded protein: CASSSTGLAGGNEQFF.

The chain employs TRBV10-3 and TRBJ2-7; TRBD1 aligns across 8 bases. The V segment lost 0 bases and the J segment 2 bases; nucleotides outside the gene matches: 3. Germline assignment: CDR1 ENHRY and CDR2 SYGVKD. This CDR3 spans 15 amino acids. The CDR3 nucleotides read TGTGCCATCAGTGAGTCGGAGACAGGGGCCTACGAGCAGTACTTC. Translation gives CAISESETGAYEQYF.

The chain is built from TRBV19 and TRBJ1-3, with TRBD1 matching over 8 bases. The germline CDR1 and CDR2 sequences are LNHDA and SQIVND (reference sequence). The length of the CDR3 is 15 residues. V lost 5 bases and J lost 0; bases outside the gene matches: 3. The CDR3 nucleotides are TGTGCCAGTAGTCTCGACAGGGGCTCTGGAAACACCATATATTTT. This encodes CASSLDRGSGNTIYF.

This chain connects TRBV4-3 to TRBJ2-3; 8 bases fit TRBD1. The length of the CDR3 is 17 residues. The J segment lost 2 bases and the V segment lost 0 bases, leaving 7 bases of the junction unmatched. CDR1 is LGHNA and CDR2 is YSLEER in the germline V gene. The CDR3 DNA follows: TGCGCCAGCAGCCAAGACCCCCAGGGGGCCTACACAGATACGCAGTATTTT. It is translated as CASSQDPQGAYTDTQYF.

CDR3 region: CASSPLSSSYEQYF. CDR3 in DNA: TGTGCCAGCAGCCCCCTCTCGAGCTCCTACGAGCAGTACTTC. The V and J genes are TRBV9 and TRBJ2-7; D not resolved. The length of the CDR3 is 14 residues. V was shortened by 4 bases and J by 0 bases, with 11 bases between the two germline ends. Germline V CDR1 and CDR2: SGDLS, YYNGEE.

The chain combines TRBV5-4 with TRBJ2-5; D is possibly TRBD1 (7 bases). CDR3 length: 13 amino acids. The germline CDR1 and CDR2 sequences are SGHNT and YYREEE (reference sequence). V lost 2 bases and J lost 5, with 10 bases in between. The CDR3 DNA follows: TGTGCCAGCAGCTTCGCAGGGGGGGAGACCCAGTACTTC. It translates to CASSFAGGETQYF.

This sequence joins TRBV9 and TRBJ2-1; 11 positions match TRBD2. This CDR3 is 18 amino acids long. V shed 2 bases, J shed 0 bases, and the junction held 7 bases outside the gene matches. Germline assignment: CDR1 SGDLS and CDR2 YYNGEE. CDR3 in DNA: TGTGCCAGCAGCGTTCCTAGCGGGAGGCAGAGCTCCTACAATGAGCAGTTCTTC. Its translation is CASSVPSGRQSSYNEQFF.

The CDR3 bases are TGTGCCAGCAGCTTGTGGGGACAGGGGGGCACTGAAGCTTTCTTT. The encoded protein is CASSLWGQGGTEAFF. The V gene is TRBV5-6, the J gene TRBJ1-1; TRBD1 matches 11 bases. Germline loops: CDR1 SGHDT, CDR2 YYEEEE. This CDR3 is built from 15 residues. The trim removed 1 base at V and 4 bases at J, leaving 3 bases unmatched. Filled out from reference TRBV5-6 and TRBJ1-1, the complete variable domain reads DAGVTQSPTHLIKTRGQQVTLRCSPKSGHDTVSWYQQALGQGPQFIFQYYEEEERQRGNFPDRFSGHQFPNYSSELNVNALLLGDSALYLCASSLWGQGGTEAFFGQGTRLTVV.

The CDR3 sequence is CATSRDRGHGPYEQYF. The CDR3 nucleotides read TGTGCCACCAGCAGAGATCGGGGACACGGGCCCTACGAGCAGTACTTC. This chain links TRBV15 with TRBJ2-7; tentatively, D is TRBD1 (6 bases). The CDR3 is made up of 16 amino acids. V lost 0 bases to trimming and J lost 2 bases, with 14 bases between them. Germline CDR1 and CDR2: LNHNV and YYDKDF (reference sequence).

The chain employs TRBV2 and TRBJ2-3; D gene uncertain. This CDR3 region has 13 residues. The germline V gene encodes CDR1 SNHLY and CDR2 FYNNEI. Trimming left V 2 bases short and J 10 bases short, with 13 bases between. The CDR3 coding sequence is TGTGCCAGCAGTGAAACCTCGGCAGGTGCGCAGTATTTT. As protein: CASSETSAGAQYF. The full variable domain, completed using reference TRBV2 and TRBJ2-3, is EPEVTQTPSHQVTQMGQEVILRCVPISNHLYFYWYRQILGQKVEFLVSFYNNEISEKSEIFDDQFSVERPDGSNFTLKIRSTKLEDSAMYFCASSETSAGAQYFGPGTRLTVL.

Turning to this clone: This specimen includes other DNA sequences encoding the same CDR3. The rearrangement links TRBV12-2 to TRBJ2-6; the table gives TRBD1 as D, unverified against the DNA. TRBV12-2 is described as a pseudogene. CDR3 length: 13 residues. The CDR3 is CASRHSGANVLTF. The CDR3 DNA reads TGTGCAAGTCGACACTCTGGGGCCAACGTCCTGACTTTC.

This clone has just a few counts. This chain uses TRBV9 with TRBJ1-6, with TRBD1 matching over 8 bases. The J segment lost 6 bases and the V segment lost 1 base, leaving 3 bases of the junction unmatched. The germline gives CDR1 SGDLS, CDR2 YYNGEE. The CDR3 is 15 residues long. The CDR3 loop is CASSVQGAPNSPLHF. CDR3 sequence (DNA): TGTGCCAGCAGCGTACAGGGGGCTCCTAATTCACCCCTCCACTTT. Filled out from reference TRBV9 and TRBJ1-6, the complete variable domain reads DSGVTQTPKHLITATGQRVTLRCSPRSGDLSVYWYQQSLDQGLQFLIQYYNGEERAKGNILERFSAQQFPDLHSELNLSSLELGDSALYFCASSVQGAPNSPLHFGNGTRLTVT.

The J gene is TRBJ2-1, the V gene TRBV7-9, with TRBD2 matching 14 bases. V lost 3 bases to trimming and J lost 3 bases; unmatched junction nucleotides: 1. Germline CDR1 is SEHNR and CDR2 is FQNEAQ (reference sequence). The CDR3 loop spans 16 amino acids. This CDR3 is CASSLGLAGDYNEQFF. The CDR3 nucleotides read TGTGCCAGCAGCTTGGGACTAGCGGGAGACTACAATGAGCAGTTCTTC.

Written as DNA, the CDR3 is TGTGCCAGCAGTTTAAACCCCCCTCCCGGTCCCTACGAGCAGTACTTC. As protein: CASSLNPPPGPYEQYF. The V gene is TRBV27, the J gene TRBJ2-7, with unresolved D. V was cut by 2 bases and J by 2 bases, with 16 bases left in between. Germline loops: CDR1 MNHEY, CDR2 SMNVEV (reference sequence). The CDR3 length is 16 residues.

The chain employs TRBV29-1 and TRBJ2-6, with D maybe TRBD2 (6 bases). Germline assignment: CDR1 SQVTM and CDR2 ANQGSEA. Trimming took off 2 bases at V and 0 bases at J, with 17 bases between the two ends. There are 18 residues in the CDR3. CDR3 nucleotides: TGCAGCGTTGAATTGGCGGGGACCTTTTACTCTGGGGCCAACGTCCTGACTTTC. It yields the protein CSVELAGTFYSGANVLTF.

This chain uses TRBV10-3 with TRBJ2-2, with 8 positions matching TRBD1. CDR1 is ENHRY, CDR2 SYGVKD, per germline. V was clipped by 9 bases and J by 3 bases; unmatched bases: 9. This CDR3 region has 15 residues. In nucleotides, the CDR3 is TGTGCCATTCCGGGCGACAGGGGAGACACCGGGGAGCTGTTTTTT. This encodes CAIPGDRGDTGELFF.

Details on this clone: The same CDR3 arises from other DNA sequences in this sample as well. This chain links TRBV27 with TRBJ1-1; the match to TRBD1 covers 8 bases. V shed 5 bases, J shed 0 bases, and the junction held 17 bases outside the gene matches. This CDR3 comprises 19 residues. The V gene's germline CDR1 is MNHEY and CDR2 SMNVEV (reference sequence). Here the CDR3 reads CASSHPNRQGAGMNTEAFF. The CDR3 nucleotides are TGTGCCAGCAGTCACCCCAACCGGCAGGGGGCGGGAATGAACACTGAAGCTTTCTTT.

The V and J genes are TRBV11-3 and TRBJ2-3; 8 nucleotides line up with TRBD2. The CDR3 spans 13 residues. V was pared by 3 bases and J by 7 bases, with 3 bases of the junction left unmatched. CDR1 and CDR2 from the germline V gene are SGHNT and YENEEA. CDR3 bases: TGTGCCAGCAGCTTCGGGGGGGGAAATACGCAGTATTTT. It yields the protein CASSFGGGNTQYF.

This rearrangement joins TRBV4-1 to TRBJ2-7; 9 nucleotides align to TRBD1. From germline, CDR1 is MGHRA and CDR2 YSYEKL. CDR3 length: 14 amino acids. The V segment lost 3 bases and the J segment 5 bases; nucleotides outside the gene matches: 5. The DNA for the CDR3 is TGCGCCAGCAGCCAGACAGGGGGTTTAGACGAGCAGTACTTC. It is translated as CASSQTGGLDEQYF.

This clone was seen more than once but under ten times. The chain links TRBV27 to TRBJ2-5; D is unresolved. Germline CDR1 and CDR2: MNHEY and SMNVEV (reference sequence). The CDR3 totals 14 residues. V shed 5 bases and J shed 0 bases, with 10 bases lying between them. The CDR3 sequence: CASSPSPYQETQYF. In DNA form, the CDR3 reads TGTGCCAGCAGTCCCTCCCCGTACCAAGAGACCCAGTACTTC.